The table lists the clone carrying this T cell receptor (beta chain) with a few counts. As yet, its antigen is unknown. From germline, CDR1 is MNHNS and CDR2 SASEGT. V was pared by 8 bases and J by 4 bases, with 9 bases between. The CDR3 covers 12 residues. This record comes from a study of beta chain features in type 1 diabetes. Broader study findings: The analysis here could not establish whether HLA type shapes TCRB rearrangement. Sampled from patients, naive, central memory and Treg TCRB repertoires appeared more similar than those sampled from healthy donors. Shortening of TCRB CDR3s, moderate but significant, appeared in all four CD4+ subsets of Type 1 diabetes patients. Insertions at VDJ junctions were less frequent in type 1 diabetes patients. These patients also deleted more nucleotides at the same junctions.

Expressed TCRB transcripts were sequenced after all isolated RNA was converted to cDNA. The data were produced by immunoSEQ multiplex PCR, yet TCRdb's version contains in-frame clones alone and is incomplete. The sample shows around 160,000 clones, approximately 9.1% of them seen only once. Sequences were obtained from central memory CD4+ T cells from blood. The TCR sequence derives from a woman in her 30s with type 1 diabetes. The chain joins TRBV6-1 to TRBJ2-1; D is unclear. DNA of the CDR3: TGTGCCAGCCAAGAGGCTTACAATGAGCAGTTCTTC. Translating gives CASQEAYNEQFF.